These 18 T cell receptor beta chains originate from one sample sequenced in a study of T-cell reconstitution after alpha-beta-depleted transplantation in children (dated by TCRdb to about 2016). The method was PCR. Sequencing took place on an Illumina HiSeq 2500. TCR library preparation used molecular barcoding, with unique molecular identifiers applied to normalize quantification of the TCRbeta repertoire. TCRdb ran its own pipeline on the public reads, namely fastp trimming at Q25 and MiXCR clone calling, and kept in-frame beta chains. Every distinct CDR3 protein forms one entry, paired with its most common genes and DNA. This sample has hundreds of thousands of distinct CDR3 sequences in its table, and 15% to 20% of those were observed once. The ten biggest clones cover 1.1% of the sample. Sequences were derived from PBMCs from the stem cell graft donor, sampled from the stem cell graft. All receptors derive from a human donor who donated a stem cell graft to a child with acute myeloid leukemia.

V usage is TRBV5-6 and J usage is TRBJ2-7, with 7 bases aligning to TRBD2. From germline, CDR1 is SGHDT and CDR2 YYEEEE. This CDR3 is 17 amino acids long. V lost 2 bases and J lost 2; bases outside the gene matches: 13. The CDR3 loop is CASSFRGAREGTYEQYV. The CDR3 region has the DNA TGTGCCAGCAGCTTCCGGGGCGCTAGGGAGGGGACCTACGAGCAGTACGTC.

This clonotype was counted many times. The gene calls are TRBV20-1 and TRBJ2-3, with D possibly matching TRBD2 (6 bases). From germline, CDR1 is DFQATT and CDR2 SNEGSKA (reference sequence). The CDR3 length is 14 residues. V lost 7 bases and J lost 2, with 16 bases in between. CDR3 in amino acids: CSGVVGLHTDTQYF. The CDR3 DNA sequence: TGCAGTGGGGTCGTGGGACTCCACACAGATACGCAGTATTTT.

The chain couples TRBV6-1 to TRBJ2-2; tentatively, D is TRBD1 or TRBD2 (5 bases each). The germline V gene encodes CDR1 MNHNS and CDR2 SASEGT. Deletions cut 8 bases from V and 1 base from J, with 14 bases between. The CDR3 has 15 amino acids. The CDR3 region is CASRGRGGNTGELFF. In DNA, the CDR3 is TGTGCCAGCCGGGGTCGTGGGGGGAACACCGGGGAGCTGTTTTTT.

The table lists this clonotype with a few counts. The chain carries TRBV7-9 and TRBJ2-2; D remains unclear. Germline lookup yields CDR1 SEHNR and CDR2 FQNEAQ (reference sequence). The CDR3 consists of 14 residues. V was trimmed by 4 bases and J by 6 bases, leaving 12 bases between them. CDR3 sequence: CASSSSSAAGELFF. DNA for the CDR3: TGTGCCAGCAGCTCTTCTTCGGCGGCCGGGGAGCTGTTTTTT.

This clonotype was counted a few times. The CDR3, as DNA: TGCAGTGGCTGGGGGGACAACTATGGCTACACCTTC. This translates into CSGWGDNYGYTF. The chain carries TRBV20-1 and TRBJ1-2, with D tentatively TRBD1 (5 bases). This CDR3 contains 12 residues. The germline V gene encodes CDR1 DFQATT and CDR2 SNEGSKA (reference sequence). The germline V and J ends were trimmed by 7 bases and 2 bases, with 11 bases remaining between them.

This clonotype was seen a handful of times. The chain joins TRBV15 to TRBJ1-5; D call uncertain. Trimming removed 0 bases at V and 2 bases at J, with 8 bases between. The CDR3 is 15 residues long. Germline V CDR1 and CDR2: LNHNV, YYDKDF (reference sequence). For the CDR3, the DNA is TGTGCCACCAGCAGAGAGGGCCCTGGCAATCAGCCCCAGCATTTT. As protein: CATSREGPGNQPQHF.

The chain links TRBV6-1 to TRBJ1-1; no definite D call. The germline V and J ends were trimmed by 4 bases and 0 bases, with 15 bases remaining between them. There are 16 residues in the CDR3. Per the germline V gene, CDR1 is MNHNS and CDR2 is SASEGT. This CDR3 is CASSAQGSYLNTEAFF. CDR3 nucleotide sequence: TGTGCCAGCAGTGCCCAAGGTTCGTACCTGAACACTGAAGCTTTCTTT.

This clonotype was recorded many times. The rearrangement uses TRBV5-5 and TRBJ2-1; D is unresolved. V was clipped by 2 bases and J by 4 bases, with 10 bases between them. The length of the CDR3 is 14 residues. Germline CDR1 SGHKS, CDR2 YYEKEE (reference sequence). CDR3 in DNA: TGTGCCAGCAGCTTACCCCTCCTTTACAATGAGCAGTTCTTC. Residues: CASSLPLLYNEQFF.

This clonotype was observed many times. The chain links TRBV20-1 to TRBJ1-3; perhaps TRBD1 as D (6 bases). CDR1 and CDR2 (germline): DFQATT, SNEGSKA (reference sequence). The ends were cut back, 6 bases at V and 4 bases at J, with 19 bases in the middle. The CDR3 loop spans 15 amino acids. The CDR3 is CSAKVEGTSGNTIYF. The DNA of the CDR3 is TGCAGTGCAAAGGTCGAAGGGACATCAGGAAACACCATATATTTT.

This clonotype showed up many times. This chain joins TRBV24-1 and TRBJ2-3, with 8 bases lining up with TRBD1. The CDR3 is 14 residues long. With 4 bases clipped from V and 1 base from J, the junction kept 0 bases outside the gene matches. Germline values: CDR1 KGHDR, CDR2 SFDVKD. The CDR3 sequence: CATSETGGTDTQYF. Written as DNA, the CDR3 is TGTGCCACCAGTGAGACAGGGGGCACAGATACGCAGTATTTT.

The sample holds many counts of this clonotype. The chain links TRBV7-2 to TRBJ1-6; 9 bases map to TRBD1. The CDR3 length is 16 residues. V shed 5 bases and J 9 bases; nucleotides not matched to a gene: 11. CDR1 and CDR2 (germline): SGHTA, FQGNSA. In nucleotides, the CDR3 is TGTGCCAGCAGCCCTCGGACAGGGGAGAATGGTTCACCCCTCCACTTT. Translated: CASSPRTGENGSPLHF.

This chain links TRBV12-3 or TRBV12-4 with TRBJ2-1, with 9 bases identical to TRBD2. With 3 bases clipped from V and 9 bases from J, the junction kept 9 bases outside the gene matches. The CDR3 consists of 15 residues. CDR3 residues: CASSFNRISGSEQFF. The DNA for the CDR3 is TGTGCCAGCAGTTTTAATCGGATTAGCGGGAGTGAGCAGTTCTTC.

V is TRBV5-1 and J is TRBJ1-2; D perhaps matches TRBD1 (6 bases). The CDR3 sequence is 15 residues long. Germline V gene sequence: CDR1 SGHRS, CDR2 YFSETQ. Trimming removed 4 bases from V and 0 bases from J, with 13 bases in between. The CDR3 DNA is TGCGCCAGCAGCCCCGGGACACGCACTAACTATGGCTACACCTTC. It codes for CASSPGTRTNYGYTF.

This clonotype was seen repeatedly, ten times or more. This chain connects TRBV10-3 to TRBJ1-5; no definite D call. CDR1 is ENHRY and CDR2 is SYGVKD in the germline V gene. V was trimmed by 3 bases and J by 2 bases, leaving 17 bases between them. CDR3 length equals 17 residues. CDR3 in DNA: TGTGCCATCAGTGACCCCCCAGGAGATAAGGGCAATCAGCCCCAGCATTTT. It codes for CAISDPPGDKGNQPQHF.

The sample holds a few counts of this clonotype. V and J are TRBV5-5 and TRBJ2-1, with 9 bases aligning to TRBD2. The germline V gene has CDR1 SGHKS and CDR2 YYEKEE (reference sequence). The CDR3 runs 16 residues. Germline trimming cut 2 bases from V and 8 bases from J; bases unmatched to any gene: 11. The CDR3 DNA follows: TGTGCCAGCAGCTTCGATTTGGCGGGGGGGCTCGATGAGCAGTTCTTC. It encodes CASSFDLAGGLDEQFF.

CDR3 coding DNA: TGTGCCAGCAGCTTAGTGGCTAGCGGGGGAATCCACGAGCAGTACTTC. It is translated as CASSLVASGGIHEQYF. This chain joins TRBV7-2 and TRBJ2-7; 10 bases match TRBD2. The CDR3 is 16 residues long. V shed 1 base and J 5 bases; nucleotides not matched to a gene: 8. Looked up from germline, CDR1 is SGHTA and CDR2 is FQGNSA.

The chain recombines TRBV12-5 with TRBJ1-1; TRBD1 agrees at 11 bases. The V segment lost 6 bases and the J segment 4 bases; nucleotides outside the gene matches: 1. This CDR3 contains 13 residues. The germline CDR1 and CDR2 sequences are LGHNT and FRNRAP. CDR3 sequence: CASGGTGGTEAFF. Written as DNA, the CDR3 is TGTGCTAGTGGCGGGACAGGGGGCACTGAAGCTTTCTTT. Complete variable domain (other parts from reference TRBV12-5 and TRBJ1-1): DARVTQTPRHKVTEMGQEVTMRCQPILGHNTVFWYRQTMMQGLELLAYFRNRAPLDDSGMPKDRFSAEMPDATLATLKIQPSEPRDSAVYFCASGGTGGTEAFFGQGTRLTVV.

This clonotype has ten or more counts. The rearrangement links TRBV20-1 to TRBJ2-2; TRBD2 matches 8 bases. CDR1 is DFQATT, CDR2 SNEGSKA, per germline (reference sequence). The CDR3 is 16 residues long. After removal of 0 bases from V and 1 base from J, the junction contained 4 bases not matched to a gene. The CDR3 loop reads CSARDRLAGNTGELFF. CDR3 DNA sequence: TGCAGTGCTAGAGATAGGCTAGCGGGGAACACCGGGGAGCTGTTTTTT.